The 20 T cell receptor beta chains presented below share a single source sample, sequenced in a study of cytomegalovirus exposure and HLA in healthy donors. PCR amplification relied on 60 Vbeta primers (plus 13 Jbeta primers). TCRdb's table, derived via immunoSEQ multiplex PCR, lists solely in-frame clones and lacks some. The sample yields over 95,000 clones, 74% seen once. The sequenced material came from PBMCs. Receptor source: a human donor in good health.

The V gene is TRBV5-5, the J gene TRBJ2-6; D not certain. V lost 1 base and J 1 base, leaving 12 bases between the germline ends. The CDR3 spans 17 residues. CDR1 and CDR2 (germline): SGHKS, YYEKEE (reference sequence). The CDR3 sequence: CASSLRVGFSGANVLTF. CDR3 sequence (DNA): TGTGCCAGCAGCTTGCGGGTCGGGTTTTCTGGGGCCAACGTCCTGACTTTC.

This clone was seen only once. CDR3 loop: CASSSGVGTEAFF. The CDR3 DNA reads TGTGCCAGCAGCTCAGGGGTTGGCACTGAAGCTTTCTTT. V gene TRBV7-2 combines with J gene TRBJ1-1; tentatively, D is TRBD1 (6 bases). CDR1 is SGHTA and CDR2 is FQGNSA in the germline V gene. The germline V and J ends were trimmed by 4 bases and 4 bases, with 10 bases remaining between them. There are 13 residues in the CDR3.

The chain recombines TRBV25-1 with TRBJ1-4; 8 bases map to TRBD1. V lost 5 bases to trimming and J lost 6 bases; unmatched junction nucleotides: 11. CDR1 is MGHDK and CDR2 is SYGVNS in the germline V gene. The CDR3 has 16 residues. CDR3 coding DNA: TGTGCCAGCAGTTGGGGAATGACAGGGGCGGATGAAAAACTGTTTTTT. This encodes CASSWGMTGADEKLFF.

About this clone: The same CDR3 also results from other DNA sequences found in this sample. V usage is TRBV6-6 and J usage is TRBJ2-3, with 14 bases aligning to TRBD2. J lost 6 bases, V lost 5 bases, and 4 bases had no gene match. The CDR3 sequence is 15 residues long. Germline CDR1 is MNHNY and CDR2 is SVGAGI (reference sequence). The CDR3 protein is CASSPGLAGADTQYF. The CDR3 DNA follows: TGTGCCAGCAGTCCGGGACTAGCGGGAGCGGATACGCAGTATTTT.

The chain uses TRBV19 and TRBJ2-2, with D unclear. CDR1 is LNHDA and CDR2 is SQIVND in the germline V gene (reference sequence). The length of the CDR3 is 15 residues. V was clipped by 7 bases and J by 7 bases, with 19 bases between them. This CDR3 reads CASTPPGVMGGELFF. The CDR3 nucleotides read TGTGCCAGTACCCCCCCGGGTGTAATGGGCGGGGAGCTGTTTTTT.

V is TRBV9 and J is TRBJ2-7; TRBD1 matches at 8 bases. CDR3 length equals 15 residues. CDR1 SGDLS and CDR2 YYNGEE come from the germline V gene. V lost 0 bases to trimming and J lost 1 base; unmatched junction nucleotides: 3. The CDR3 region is CASSVGTGLSYEQYF. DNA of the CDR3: TGTGCCAGCAGCGTAGGGACAGGGTTGTCCTACGAGCAGTACTTC.

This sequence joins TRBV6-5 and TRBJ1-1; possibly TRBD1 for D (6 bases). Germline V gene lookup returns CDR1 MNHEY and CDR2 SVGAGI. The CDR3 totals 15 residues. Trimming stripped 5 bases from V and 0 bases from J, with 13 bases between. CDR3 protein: CASSPWRGLNTEAFF. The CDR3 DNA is TGTGCCAGCAGTCCCTGGCGGGGGCTGAACACTGAAGCTTTCTTT.

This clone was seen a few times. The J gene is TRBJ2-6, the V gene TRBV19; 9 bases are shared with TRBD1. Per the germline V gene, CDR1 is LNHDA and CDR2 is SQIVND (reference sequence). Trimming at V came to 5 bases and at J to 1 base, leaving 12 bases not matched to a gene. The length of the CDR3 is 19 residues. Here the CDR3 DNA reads TGTGCCAGTAGTCCCGGAACGGGACAGGGAAGGTCTGGGGCCAACGTCCTGACTTTC. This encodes CASSPGTGQGRSGANVLTF.

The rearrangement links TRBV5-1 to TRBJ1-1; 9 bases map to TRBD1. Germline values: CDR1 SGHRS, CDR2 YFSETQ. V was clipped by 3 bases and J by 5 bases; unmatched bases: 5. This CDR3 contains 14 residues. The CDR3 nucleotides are TGCGCCAGCAGCTCGGGGACAGGGCGAACTGAAGCTTTCTTT. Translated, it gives CASSSGTGRTEAFF.

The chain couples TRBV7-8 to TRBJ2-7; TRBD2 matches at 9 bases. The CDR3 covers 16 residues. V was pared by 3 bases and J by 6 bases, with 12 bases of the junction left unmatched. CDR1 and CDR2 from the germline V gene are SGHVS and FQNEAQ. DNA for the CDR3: TGTGCCAGCAGCTTGCCGGGACTAGCAGTCGGTGGCGAGCAGTACTTC. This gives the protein CASSLPGLAVGGEQYF.

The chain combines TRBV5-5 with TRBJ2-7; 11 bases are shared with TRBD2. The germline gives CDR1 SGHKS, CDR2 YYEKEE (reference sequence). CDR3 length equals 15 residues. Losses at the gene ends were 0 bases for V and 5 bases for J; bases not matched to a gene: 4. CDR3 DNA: TGTGCCAGCAGCTTGGGACTAGCGGGATTCAACGAGCAGTACTTC. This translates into CASSLGLAGFNEQYF.

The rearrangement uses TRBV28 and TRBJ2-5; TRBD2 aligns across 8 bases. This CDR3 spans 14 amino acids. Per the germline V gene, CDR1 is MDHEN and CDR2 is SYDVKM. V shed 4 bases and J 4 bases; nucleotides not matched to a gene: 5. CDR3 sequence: CASSSGLVAETQYF. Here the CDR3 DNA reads TGTGCCAGCAGTTCGGGACTAGTTGCAGAGACCCAGTACTTC.

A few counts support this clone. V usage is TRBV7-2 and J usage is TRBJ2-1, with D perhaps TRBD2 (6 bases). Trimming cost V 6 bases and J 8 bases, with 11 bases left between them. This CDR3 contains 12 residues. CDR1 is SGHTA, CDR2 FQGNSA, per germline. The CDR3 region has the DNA TGTGCCAGCAGGGGGACTCCCCATGAGCAGTTCTTC. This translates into CASRGTPHEQFF.

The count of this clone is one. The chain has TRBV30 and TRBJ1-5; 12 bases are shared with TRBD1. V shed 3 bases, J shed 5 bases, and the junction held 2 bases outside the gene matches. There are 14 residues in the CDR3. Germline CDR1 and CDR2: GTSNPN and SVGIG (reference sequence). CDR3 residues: CAWRGQGAYQPQHF. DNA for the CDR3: TGTGCCTGGAGGGGACAGGGGGCATATCAGCCCCAGCATTTT. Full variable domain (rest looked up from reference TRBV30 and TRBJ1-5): SQTIHQWPATLVQPVGSPLSLECTVEGTSNPNLYWYRQAAGRGLQLLFYSVGIGQISSEVPQNLSASRPQDRQFILSSKKLLLSDSGFYLCAWRGQGAYQPQHFGDGTRLSIL.

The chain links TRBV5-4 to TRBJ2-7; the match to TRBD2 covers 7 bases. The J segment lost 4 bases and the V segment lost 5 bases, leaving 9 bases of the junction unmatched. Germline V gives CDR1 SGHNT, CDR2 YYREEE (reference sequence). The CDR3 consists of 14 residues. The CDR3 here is CASSGGSGKYEQYF. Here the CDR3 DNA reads TGTGCCAGCAGTGGGGGGAGCGGGAAGTACGAGCAGTACTTC.

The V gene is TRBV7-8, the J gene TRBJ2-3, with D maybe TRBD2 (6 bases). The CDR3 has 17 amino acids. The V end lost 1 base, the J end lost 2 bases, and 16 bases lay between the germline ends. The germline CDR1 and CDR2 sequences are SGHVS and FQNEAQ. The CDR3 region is CASSLDGGPLTTDTQYF. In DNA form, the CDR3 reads TGTGCCAGCAGCTTAGACGGAGGGCCCCTGACCACAGATACGCAGTATTTT.

DNA for the CDR3: TGTGCCAGCAGACCTCAGGGGAACACCGGGGAGCTGTTTTTT. It encodes CASRPQGNTGELFF. The genes are TRBV6-5 and TRBJ2-2; TRBD1 might be the D (5 bases). Trimming pared 6 bases from V and 1 base from J, leaving 9 bases between. The CDR3 covers 14 residues. The germline V gene encodes CDR1 MNHEY and CDR2 SVGAGI.

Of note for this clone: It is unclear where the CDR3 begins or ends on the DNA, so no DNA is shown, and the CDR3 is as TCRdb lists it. CDR3 sequence: CASSSSGQGPILPYF. V usage is TRBV6-1 and J usage is TRBJ2-7; the D call of TRBD1 is as the table states it, not checked on the DNA. The CDR3 spans 15 residues, counting both ends. Germline CDR1 MNHNS, CDR2 SASEGT.

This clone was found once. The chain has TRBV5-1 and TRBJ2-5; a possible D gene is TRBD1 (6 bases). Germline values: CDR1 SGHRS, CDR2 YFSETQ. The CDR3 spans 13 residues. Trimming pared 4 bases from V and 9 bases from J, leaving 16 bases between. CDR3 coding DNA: TGCGCCAGCAGCCTTTCAGGGGCTGCCCCCCAGTACTTC. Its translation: CASSLSGAAPQYF.

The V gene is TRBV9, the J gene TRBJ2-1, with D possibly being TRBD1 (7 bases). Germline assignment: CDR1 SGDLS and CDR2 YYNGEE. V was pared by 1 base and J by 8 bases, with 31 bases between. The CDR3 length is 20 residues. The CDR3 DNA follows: TGTGCCAGCAGCGTAAATACGGGGGTGACAGGGACCTTTCGGGTCGATGAGCAGTTCTTC. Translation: CASSVNTGVTGTFRVDEQFF. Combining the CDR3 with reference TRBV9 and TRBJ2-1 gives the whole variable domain DSGVTQTPKHLITATGQRVTLRCSPRSGDLSVYWYQQSLDQGLQFLIQYYNGEERAKGNILERFSAQQFPDLHSELNLSSLELGDSALYFCASSVNTGVTGTFRVDEQFFGPGTRLTVL.